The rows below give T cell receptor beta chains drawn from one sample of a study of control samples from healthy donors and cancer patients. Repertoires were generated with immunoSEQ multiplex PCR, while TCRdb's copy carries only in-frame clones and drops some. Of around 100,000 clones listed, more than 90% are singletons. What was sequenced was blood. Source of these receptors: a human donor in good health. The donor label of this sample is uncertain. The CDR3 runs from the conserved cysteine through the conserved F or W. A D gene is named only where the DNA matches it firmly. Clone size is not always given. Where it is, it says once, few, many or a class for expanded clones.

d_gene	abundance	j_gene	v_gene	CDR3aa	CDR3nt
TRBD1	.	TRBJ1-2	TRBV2	CALFSPDRGIYGYTF	TGTGCGCTCTTTTCTCCCGACAGGGGAATCTATGGCTACACCTTC
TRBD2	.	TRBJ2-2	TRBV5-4	CASSLTLAANTGELFF	TGTGCCAGCAGCTTGACACTAGCGGCGAACACCGGGGAGCTGTTTTTT
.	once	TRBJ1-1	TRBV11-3	CASSPSARSNTEAFF	TGTGCCAGCAGCCCCAGTGCAAGGTCGAACACTGAAGCTTTCTTT
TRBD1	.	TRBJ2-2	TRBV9	CASSPRDSSTGELFF	TGTGCCAGCAGCCCGAGGGACAGCTCCACCGGGGAGCTGTTTTTT
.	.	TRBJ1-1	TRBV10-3	CAISEDRDLEAFF	TGTGCCATCAGTGAAGACCGGGACCTTGAAGCTTTCTTT
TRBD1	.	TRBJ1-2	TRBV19	CASSPGQNYGYTF	TGTGCCAGTAGCCCGGGACAGAACTATGGCTACACCTTC
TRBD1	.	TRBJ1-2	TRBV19	CASSILDRAGYGYTF	TGTGCCAGTAGTATATTGGACAGGGCGGGCTATGGCTACACCTTC
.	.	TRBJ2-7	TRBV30	CAWGELNYEQYF	TGTGCCTGGGGGGAACTCAACTACGAGCAGTACTTC
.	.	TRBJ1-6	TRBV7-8	CASSARTLGSSPLHF	TGTGCCAGCAGCGCCCGGACCCTCGGGTCATCACCCCTCCACTTT
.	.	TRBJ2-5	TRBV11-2	CASSPGQSRETQYF	TGTGCCAGCAGCCCTGGACAGTCTCGAGAGACCCAGTACTTC
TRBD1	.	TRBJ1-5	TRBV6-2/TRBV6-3	CASSWTGERGYPNQPQHF	TGTGCCAGCAGCTGGACAGGGGAAAGGGGTTATCCCAATCAGCCCCAGCATTTT
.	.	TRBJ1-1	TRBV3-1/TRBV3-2	CASSQGAANTEAFF	TGTGCCAGCAGCCAGGGGGCCGCGAACACTGAAGCTTTCTTT
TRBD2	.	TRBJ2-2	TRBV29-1	CSAGAGGGTGELFF	TGCAGCGCGGGTGCGGGGGGCGGGACCGGGGAGCTGTTTTTT
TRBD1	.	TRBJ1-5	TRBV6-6	CASSQGAGRDQPQHF	TGTGCCAGCAGTCAGGGGGCGGGTAGGGATCAGCCCCAGCATTTT
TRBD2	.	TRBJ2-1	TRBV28	CASSLVASGEGEQFF	TGTGCCAGCAGTTTAGTGGCTAGCGGGGAGGGTGAGCAGTTCTTC
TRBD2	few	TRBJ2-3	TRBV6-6	CASSRLAGGPWDTQYF	TGTGCCAGCAGTCGATTAGCGGGGGGGCCATGGGATACGCAGTATTTT
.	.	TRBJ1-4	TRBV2	CAGGGLTNEKLFF	TGTGCCGGCGGGGGTTTAACTAATGAAAAACTGTTTTTT
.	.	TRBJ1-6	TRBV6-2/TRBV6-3	CASNPGTKSYNSPLHF	TGTGCCAGCAACCCAGGGACGAAATCCTATAATTCACCCCTCCACTTT
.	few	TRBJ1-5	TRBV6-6	CASSYSGYQPQHF	TGTGCCAGCAGTTACTCAGGGTATCAGCCCCAGCATTTT
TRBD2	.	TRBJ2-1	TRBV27	CASRTWGLEENNEQFF	TGTGCCAGCAGAACTTGGGGACTAGAAGAAAACAATGAGCAGTTCTTC
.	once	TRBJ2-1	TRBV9	CASSVEVAQNEQFF	TGTGCCAGCAGCGTAGAGGTCGCGCAGAATGAGCAGTTCTTC
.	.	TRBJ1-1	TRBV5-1	CASSPNRALVTEAFF	TGCGCCAGCAGCCCCAACAGGGCCCTAGTCACTGAAGCTTTCTTT